These T cell receptor beta chains were read from a single sample in a study of blood T cell repertoires in COVID-19. The method was immunoSEQ multiplex PCR; TCRdb's version includes in-frame clones alone and lacks a portion of them. Among 150,000 to 200,000 clones listed, approximately 86% were seen once. Material: peripheral blood. The receptors derive from a man in his 60s with acute or convalescent COVID-19. Both conserved end residues are part of each CDR3. A D gene is named only where the DNA matches it firmly. Expanded clones get a size class; other rows say once, few or many, or leave the size out.

TRBV18	TRBJ2-7	TRBD2	.	13	CASSPGLPFEQYF	TGTGCCAGCTCACCGGGACTACCCTTTGAGCAGTACTTC
TRBV9	TRBJ1-1	TRBD1	.	15	CASSGNRGRDTEAFF	TGTGCCAGCAGCGGAAACAGGGGGCGGGACACTGAAGCTTTCTTT
TRBV4-2	TRBJ2-5	TRBD1	once	14	CASSQDRGRETQYF	TGTGCCAGCAGCCAGGACAGGGGGCGGGAGACCCAGTACTTC
TRBV27	TRBJ2-3	TRBD2	.	14	CASLALSGSDTQYF	TGTGCCAGCCTTGCCCTGAGCGGGAGTGATACGCAGTATTTT
TRBV7-6	TRBJ2-5	TRBD1	.	16	CASSLRWTGKQETQYF	TGTGCCAGCAGCTTAAGGTGGACAGGGAAACAAGAGACCCAGTACTTC
TRBV11-2	TRBJ2-7	TRBD2	.	17	CASSLEWGLAGHYEQYF	TGTGCCAGCAGCTTAGAATGGGGACTAGCGGGCCACTACGAGCAGTACTTC
TRBV11-2	TRBJ2-2	.	once	15	CASSLRRQNTGELFF	TGTGCCAGCAGCTTAAGGCGGCAGAACACCGGGGAGCTGTTTTTT
TRBV6-5	TRBJ1-2	TRBD1	.	15	CASSYYPTGVYGYTF	TGTGCCAGCAGTTACTATCCTACAGGGGTCTATGGCTACACCTTC
TRBV6-4	TRBJ2-1	TRBD2	.	16	CASSPGLAGGSDEQFF	TGTGCCAGCAGTCCGGGACTAGCGGGAGGGAGCGATGAGCAGTTCTTC
TRBV3-1/TRBV3-2	TRBJ1-2	.	.	12	CASSTLNYGYTF	TGTGCCAGCAGCACTTTAAACTATGGCTACACCTTC
TRBV6-6	TRBJ2-7	.	.	13	CATRTGPSNEQYF	TGTGCCACCCGAACAGGGCCTAGCAACGAGCAGTACTTC
TRBV21-1	TRBJ2-5	.	few	13	CASSKKDSATQYF	TGTGCCAGCAGCAAAAAGGATAGCGCGACCCAGTACTTC
TRBV29-1	TRBJ1-2	TRBD1	.	13	CSAHTGGVSGYTF	TGCAGCGCTCATACAGGGGGGGTTTCTGGCTACACCTTC